A single sample gave rise to the 15 T cell receptor beta chains below, sequenced in a study of glioma-infiltrating T cells after dendritic cell vaccination. Profiling relied on immunoSEQ multiplex PCR, and the TCRdb table lists in-frame clones only, not all of them. The sample carries 91,000 or so clones, around 80% recorded once. Indicated time point: after dendritic cell vaccination, including at tumor progression/relapse. Specimen: blood, collected after dendritic cell vaccination. Receptors were obtained from a human donor with glioblastoma.

This clone was seen a handful of times. The chain uses TRBV5-1 and TRBJ1-1, with D unclear. Per germline, CDR1 SGHRS and CDR2 YFSETQ. This CDR3 contains 14 residues. V was shortened by 0 bases and J by 3 bases, with 9 bases between the two germline ends. The CDR3 protein is CASSLGGVDTEAFF. CDR3 DNA: TGCGCCAGCAGCTTGGGCGGCGTGGACACTGAAGCTTTCTTT.

This clone was seen once. Written as DNA, the CDR3 is TGTGCCAGCAGCTTATCGTCCGATACGCAGTATTTT. Translating it yields CASSLSSDTQYF. The chain couples TRBV7-9 to TRBJ2-3; D remains unclear. Trimming took 2 bases from V and 6 from J, leaving 6 bases between them. CDR1 is SEHNR, CDR2 FQNEAQ, per germline (reference sequence). The CDR3 has 12 residues.

The chain has TRBV19 and TRBJ2-5; perhaps TRBD2 as D (6 bases). V lost 6 bases and J lost 5, with 16 bases in between. Germline CDR1 is LNHDA and CDR2 is SQIVND (reference sequence). The CDR3 length is 14 residues. The CDR3 protein is CASRIKLLAETQYF. The CDR3, as DNA: TGTGCCAGTAGGATAAAGCTGCTAGCGGAGACCCAGTACTTC.

J is TRBJ2-1 and V is TRBV5-1; 9 nucleotides match TRBD1. Germline CDR1 SGHRS, CDR2 YFSETQ. The V gene end was trimmed by 3 bases and the J gene end by 4 bases; junction bases not matched to a gene: 11. CDR3 length: 17 residues. The CDR3 nucleotides are TGCGCCAGCAGCTCGAACCCAACAGGGGGCGCTTACAATGAGCAGTTCTTC. This sequence encodes CASSSNPTGGAYNEQFF. The full variable domain, its missing parts supplied by reference TRBV5-1 and TRBJ2-1, is KAGVTQTPRYLIKTRGQQVTLSCSPISGHRSVSWYQQTPGQGLQFLFEYFSETQRNKGNFPGRFSGRQFSNSRSEMNVSTLELGDSALYLCASSSNPTGGAYNEQFFGPGTRLTVL.

The table lists this clone with a count of one. The chain employs TRBV5-1 and TRBJ2-2; TRBD1 aligns across 7 bases. V trimming: 4 bases; J trimming: 0 bases; junction bases outside the gene matches: 6. Looked up from germline, CDR1 is SGHRS and CDR2 is YFSETQ. The CDR3 covers 16 residues. The CDR3 protein is CASSRRDRANTGELFF. The CDR3, as DNA: TGCGCCAGCAGCCGACGGGACAGAGCGAACACCGGGGAGCTGTTTTTT.

The V gene is TRBV4-1, the J gene TRBJ1-4; 7 bases match TRBD1. V lost 2 bases to trimming and J lost 4 bases; unmatched junction nucleotides: 4. This CDR3 contains 15 residues. Looked up from germline, CDR1 is MGHRA and CDR2 is YSYEKL. The CDR3 protein is CASSQTQGINEKLFF. CDR3 coding DNA: TGCGCCAGCAGCCAAACACAGGGGATTAATGAAAAACTGTTTTTT.

V is TRBV7-9 and J is TRBJ2-7; TRBD2 is a possible D gene (6 bases). Germline CDR1 SEHNR, CDR2 FQNEAQ (reference sequence). The CDR3 spans 14 residues. V was trimmed by 1 base and J by 3 bases, leaving 10 bases between them. The CDR3 DNA reads TGTGCCAGCAGCTTAGTGGGGGGATACTACGAGCAGTACTTC. This encodes CASSLVGGYYEQYF.

The rearrangement links TRBV28 to TRBJ1-1, with unresolved D. CDR1 and CDR2 from the germline V gene are MDHEN and SYDVKM. CDR3 size: 12 residues. V was cut by 1 base and J by 11 bases, with 11 bases left in between. As DNA, the CDR3 is TGTGCCAGCAGTTTATTGGAGGGAATGGCTTTCTTT. It translates to CASSLLEGMAFF.

The genes are TRBV4-1 and TRBJ2-1, with a possible D match to TRBD2 (5 bases). V was shortened by 1 base and J by 5 bases, with 18 bases between the two germline ends. The CDR3 length is 17 residues. The germline V gene has CDR1 MGHRA and CDR2 YSYEKL. For the CDR3, the DNA is TGCGCCAGCAGCCAAGCCGGGGTCCTTCGCCTAAACAATGAGCAGTTCTTC. It yields the protein CASSQAGVLRLNNEQFF.

The chain carries TRBV4-1 and TRBJ2-4; D unclear. Trimming took off 6 bases at V and 9 bases at J, with 18 bases between the two ends. This CDR3 comprises 14 residues. In germline, CDR1 is MGHRA, CDR2 YSYEKL. This CDR3 is CASSQPGQSAIQYF. The CDR3 nucleotides are TGCGCCAGCAGTCAGCCCGGTCAAAGCGCCATTCAGTACTTC.

The chain uses TRBV6-1 and TRBJ1-2, with D possibly being TRBD1 (6 bases). Germline V gene lookup returns CDR1 MNHNS and CDR2 SASEGT. Trimming took 5 bases from V and 4 from J, leaving 11 bases between them. The CDR3 totals 13 residues. The CDR3 loop reads CASSPGTTYGYTF. DNA of the CDR3: TGTGCCAGCAGTCCCGGGACAACCTATGGCTACACCTTC.

V is TRBV7-9 and J is TRBJ2-1; TRBD2 matches at 10 bases. CDR1 and CDR2 from the germline V gene are SEHNR and FQNEAQ (reference sequence). V lost 1 base to trimming and J lost 7 bases; unmatched junction nucleotides: 4. This CDR3 spans 15 amino acids. CDR3 sequence reads: CASSLEVSGRNEQFF. CDR3 in DNA: TGTGCCAGCAGCTTAGAGGTTAGCGGGAGGAATGAGCAGTTCTTC.

The chain has TRBV19 and TRBJ2-7, with unresolved D. Germline-derived CDR1 and CDR2 are LNHDA and SQIVND (reference sequence). The CDR3 extends over 13 amino acids. Trimming removed 3 bases at V and 2 bases at J, with 8 bases between. The CDR3 region is CASSISNTYEQYF. CDR3 in DNA: TGTGCCAGTAGTATCAGTAATACCTACGAGCAGTACTTC.

The CDR3: CASSLGQFLMAFF. The CDR3 region has the DNA TGTGCCAGCAGCCTTGGACAGTTTTTAATGGCTTTCTTT. The chain carries TRBV2 and TRBJ1-1; D may be TRBD1 (6 bases). The V end was cut by 6 bases, the J end by 11 bases, with 19 bases between. Germline loops: CDR1 SNHLY, CDR2 FYNNEI. The CDR3 is 13 amino acids.

This chain links TRBV19 with TRBJ1-5; D might be TRBD1 (5 bases). CDR3 length: 14 residues. CDR1 and CDR2 (germline): LNHDA, SQIVND (reference sequence). V lost 6 bases and J 5 bases, leaving 14 bases between the germline ends. The CDR3 sequence: CASRAGPLDQPQHF. The DNA of the CDR3 is TGTGCCAGTAGAGCAGGGCCCCTGGATCAGCCCCAGCATTTT.